These T cell receptor beta chains were read from a single sample in a study of cytomegalovirus exposure and HLA in healthy donors. The repertoire was sequenced with immunoSEQ multiplex PCR; TCRdb's copy has only in-frame clones and lacks some. The profile shows 100,000 to 150,000 clones, 83% of them singletons. Sample: PBMCs. The source of these receptors is a woman in her thirties or forties in good health and CMV-seropositive. Each CDR3 is given without its conserved first and last residue. Expanded clones are given a class, and other clones once, few, many or no size at all.

clone_size	v_call	j_call	cdr3_aa
.	TRBV5-6	TRBJ2-5	ASSAKRSEETQY
.	TRBV6-1	TRBJ1-1	ASRAGDRERAF
.	TRBV30	TRBJ2-5	AGGQGVSWETQY
.	TRBV27	TRBJ2-1	ASSYRTRSRDEQF
.	TRBV5-1	TRBJ2-1	ASSLGPLAGVNEQF
.	TRBV7-8	TRBJ1-2	ASSLVGTGGGYT
once	TRBV11-2	TRBJ2-3	ASSLEYSDTQY
once	TRBV28	TRBJ1-2	ASRLGGNYGYT
.	TRBV2	TRBJ2-3	ASRETGGMGTDTQY
.	TRBV11-2	TRBJ2-6	ASSRQGGGANVLT
.	TRBV27	TRBJ2-2	ASSLWTSGDGELF
.	TRBV7-9	TRBJ2-7	ASSFSATHSYEQY
.	TRBV18	TRBJ1-2	ASSPSPRGGNYGYT
.	TRBV6-5	TRBJ1-1	ASSRTALNTEAF
.	TRBV29-1	TRBJ1-2	SVERQGGGYT
few	TRBV27	TRBJ2-3	ASSPWTSTDTQY
.	TRBV5-6	TRBJ2-7	ASSWAGFYEQY